This entry lists 17 T cell receptor beta chains sequenced from one sample in a study of Ad26.COV2.S vaccination and SARS-CoV-2 variants. Generated by immunoSEQ multiplex PCR, the TCRdb table keeps only in-frame clones and is missing some. This sample carries approximately 300,000 clones, around four fifths of them seen once, and the ten largest clones take approximately 2.2%. The treatment here: around 19 received Ad26.COV2.S at low or high dose, single or two shots; about 5 received placebo; per-sample allocation not given. Collection of samples fell on day 63 after the first vaccine or placebo injection. This specimen was peripheral blood, taken in a trial of Ad26.COV2.S vaccine versus placebo. These receptors originate from a person between 18 and 59 years old who received the Ad26.COV2.S COVID-19 vaccine or a placebo.

V and J are TRBV6-2 or TRBV6-3 and TRBJ2-3; TRBD2 matches at 13 bases. With V trimmed by 5 bases and J by 2 bases, 7 bases remained unmatched. The V gene's germline CDR1 is MNHEY and CDR2 SVGEGT. The CDR3 is 17 residues long. CDR3 protein: CASSKWTSGGTTDTQYF. In nucleotides, the CDR3 is TGTGCCAGCAGTAAATGGACTAGCGGGGGAACCACAGATACGCAGTATTTT.

In this sample, this clone turned up once. The chain couples TRBV27 to TRBJ2-1, with a weak D call TRBD2 (5 bases). The CDR3 length is 17 residues. Germline V gene data show CDR1 as MNHEY and CDR2 as SMNVEV (reference sequence). The V and J ends lost 3 bases and 0 bases respectively, with 15 bases between them. CDR3 in amino acids: CASSFATGFSSYNEQFF. CDR3 DNA: TGTGCCAGCAGTTTCGCCACGGGGTTTAGCTCCTACAATGAGCAGTTCTTC.

This chain links TRBV6-5 with TRBJ1-2, with unresolved D. Looked up from germline, CDR1 is MNHEY and CDR2 is SVGAGI. Trimming pared 6 bases from V and 3 bases from J, leaving 11 bases between. The CDR3 length is 13 residues. CDR3 region: CASRPDGDYGYTF. CDR3 sequence (DNA): TGTGCCAGCAGGCCCGACGGGGACTATGGCTACACCTTC.

This clone was observed a few times. One end of the junction varies from germline; a read error may be responsible. The V gene is TRBV9, the J gene TRBJ2-3; 7 bases match TRBD2. CDR3 size: 19 residues. CDR1 is SGDLS, CDR2 YYNGEE, per germline. The CDR3 spells CASSELGLGRDKGTDTQYF. DNA for the CDR3: TGTGCCAGCAGCGAACTTGGACTAGGCCGAGACAAGGGCACCGATACGCAGTATTTT.

The chain employs TRBV28 and TRBJ2-7; 9 bases agree with TRBD1. CDR3 length: 15 residues. The trim removed 3 bases at V and 2 bases at J, leaving 5 bases unmatched. Germline values: CDR1 MDHEN, CDR2 SYDVKM. CDR3 in amino acids: CASSFGTGKTYEQYF. The DNA of the CDR3 is TGTGCCAGCAGTTTCGGGACAGGGAAGACCTACGAGCAGTACTTC.

The V gene is TRBV19, the J gene TRBJ1-1; D gene ambiguous. The CDR3 loop spans 13 amino acids. In germline, CDR1 is LNHDA, CDR2 SQIVND (reference sequence). Between the trimmed V and J ends, which lost 5 bases and 4 bases, there was a span of 11 bases. CDR3 amino acids: CASSQKLFTEAFF. In DNA, the CDR3 is TGTGCCAGTAGTCAAAAGTTGTTCACTGAAGCTTTCTTT.

The chain couples TRBV27 to TRBJ2-7; TRBD1 might be the D (6 bases). Trimming removed 2 bases at V and 4 bases at J, with 12 bases between. Germline values: CDR1 MNHEY, CDR2 SMNVEV (reference sequence). This CDR3 comprises 14 residues. CDR3 residues: CASSLAPTGYEQYF. CDR3 in DNA: TGTGCCAGCAGTTTAGCCCCTACAGGGTACGAGCAGTACTTC.

The chain links TRBV6-9 to TRBJ2-2; no clear D. Germline lookup yields CDR1 MNHGY and CDR2 SVAAGI. This CDR3 region has 13 residues. Trimming took off 4 bases at V and 4 bases at J, with 7 bases between the two ends. The CDR3 bases are TGTGCCAGCAGTTGGGCCCGCACCGGGGAGCTGTTTTTT. Translated, it gives CASSWARTGELFF.

This sequence joins TRBV2 and TRBJ2-3; tentative D call: TRBD2 (5 bases). CDR3 length equals 15 residues. V lost 6 bases and J lost 5, with 18 bases in between. Germline CDR1 SNHLY, CDR2 FYNNEI. Written as DNA, the CDR3 is TGTGCCAGCAGAGTAGGTGGGGTGGCGGGAGATACGCAGTATTTT. Residues: CASRVGGVAGDTQYF.

The V gene is TRBV18, the J gene TRBJ2-1, with TRBD1 matching 8 bases. Per germline, CDR1 KGHSH and CDR2 LQKENI. The CDR3 extends over 17 amino acids. With V trimmed by 4 bases and J by 1 base, 9 bases remained unmatched. DNA for the CDR3: TGTGCCAGCTCACAAAACCCAGGGGGCGCTTCCTACAATGAGCAGTTCTTC. Encoded protein: CASSQNPGGASYNEQFF.

Written as DNA, the CDR3 is TGTGCCAGCAGCCCCCGAAACGCCGGACTAGAAGGTGAGCAGTTCTTC. Translated, it gives CASSPRNAGLEGEQFF. V usage is TRBV11-3 and J usage is TRBJ2-1, with TRBD2 matching 7 bases. The CDR3 loop spans 16 amino acids. Germline V gene lookup returns CDR1 SGHNT and CDR2 YENEEA. With 5 bases clipped from V and 9 bases from J, the junction kept 16 bases outside the gene matches. Full variable domain (remainder filled in from reference TRBV11-3 and TRBJ2-1): EAGVVQSPRYKIIEKKQPVAFWCNPISGHNTLYWYLQNLGQGPELLIRYENEEAVDDSQLPKDRFSAERLKGVDSTLKIQPAELGDSAVYLCASSPRNAGLEGEQFFGPGTRLTVL.

V gene TRBV7-9 combines with J gene TRBJ2-7; 9 bases line up with TRBD2. This CDR3 is built from 15 residues. Trimming cost V 5 bases and J 0 bases; bases outside gene matches: 5. In germline, CDR1 is SEHNR, CDR2 FQNEAQ (reference sequence). CDR3 in DNA: TGTGCCAGCAGCCTCAGCGGGGGGCCCTCCTACGAGCAGTACTTC. Residues: CASSLSGGPSYEQYF.

The chain uses TRBV9 and TRBJ2-1; D is perhaps TRBD1 or TRBD2 (5 bases each). Looked up from germline, CDR1 is SGDLS and CDR2 is YYNGEE. This CDR3 spans 15 amino acids. Deletions cut 2 bases from V and 7 bases from J, with 16 bases between. The CDR3 region has the DNA TGTGCCAGCAGCGTTCTACAGGCCCCGGGGAATGAGCAGTTCTTC. Translation gives CASSVLQAPGNEQFF.

This clone was picked up many times. The chain is built from TRBV5-4 and TRBJ2-3; weak D call: TRBD2 (6 bases). This CDR3 is built from 13 residues. CDR1 SGHNT and CDR2 YYREEE come from the germline V gene (reference sequence). Trimming stripped 4 bases from V and 2 bases from J, with 8 bases between. CDR3 sequence reads: CASSAGYTDTQYF. CDR3 nucleotides: TGTGCCAGCAGCGCGGGGTACACAGATACGCAGTATTTT.

CDR3 amino acids: CASSPGTGKGYTEAFF. The CDR3 DNA sequence: TGTGCCAGTAGTCCGGGGACAGGGAAGGGGTACACTGAAGCTTTCTTT. J is TRBJ1-1 and V is TRBV19, with 9 positions matching TRBD1. CDR1 and CDR2 (germline): LNHDA, SQIVND (reference sequence). The junction had 10 bases not matched to a gene; V was cut back by 5 bases and J by 3 bases. The CDR3 runs 16 residues.

The chain employs TRBV18 and TRBJ2-2; 9 bases are shared with TRBD1. The CDR3 extends over 16 amino acids. V shed 1 base, J shed 5 bases, and the junction held 5 bases outside the gene matches. Germline V gene sequence: CDR1 KGHSH, CDR2 LQKENI. The CDR3 here is CASSPLGTGRTGELFF. The CDR3 DNA reads TGTGCCAGCTCACCACTCGGGACAGGGAGAACCGGGGAGCTGTTTTTT.

V is TRBV7-3 and J is TRBJ2-2; TRBD2 aligns across 7 bases. Trimming at V came to 5 bases and at J to 0 bases, leaving 6 bases not matched to a gene. This CDR3 is 16 amino acids long. Germline CDR1 is SGHTA and CDR2 is FQGTGA. As DNA, the CDR3 is TGTGCCAGCAGCCCCTCCGGGGGGTCGAACACCGGGGAGCTGTTTTTT. This translates into CASSPSGGSNTGELFF.